This TCR beta chain comes out of a study of T cell repertoires in cytomegalovirus infection. Germline V gene lookup returns CDR1 MDHEN and CDR2 SYDVKM. J was trimmed by 8 bases and V by 5 bases; bases with no gene match: 7. CDR3 size: 13 residues. In this sample, this clonotype turned up a few times. TCRdb reprocessed the reads with MiXCR, giving one entry per CDR3 protein. The sample has just under 550,000 distinct CDR3 sequences, approximately 26% seen once. The sequence derives from a human donor in good health (CMV status not recorded). Some clones in this sample may be carry-over from other donors' samples. Material for sequencing was PBMCs. The chain carries TRBV28 and TRBJ1-2, with 8 nucleotides matching TRBD1. CDR3 coding DNA: TGTGCCAGCAGTACGACAGGGGTGGGGGGCTACACCTTC. This encodes CASSTTGVGGYTF.